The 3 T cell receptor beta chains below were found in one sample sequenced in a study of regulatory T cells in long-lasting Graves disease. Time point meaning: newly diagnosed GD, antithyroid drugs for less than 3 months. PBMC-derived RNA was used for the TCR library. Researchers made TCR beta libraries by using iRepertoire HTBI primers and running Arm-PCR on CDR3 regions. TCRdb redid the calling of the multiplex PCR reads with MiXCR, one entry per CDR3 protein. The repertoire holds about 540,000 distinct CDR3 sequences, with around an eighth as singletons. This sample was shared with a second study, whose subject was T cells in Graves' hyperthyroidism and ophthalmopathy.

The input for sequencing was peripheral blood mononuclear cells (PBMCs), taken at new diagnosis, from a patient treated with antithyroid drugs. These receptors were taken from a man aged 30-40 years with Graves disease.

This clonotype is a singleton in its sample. The DNA for the CDR3 is TGTGCCAGTGGTAGGACAGGGGGATTTGGATACTACGAGCAGTACTTC. This codes for CASGRTGGFGYYEQYF. The V and J genes are TRBV7-2 and TRBJ2-7; 10 positions match TRBD1. This CDR3 region has 16 residues. The V segment lost 9 bases and the J segment 3 bases; nucleotides outside the gene matches: 14. From germline, CDR1 is SGHTA and CDR2 FQGNSA.

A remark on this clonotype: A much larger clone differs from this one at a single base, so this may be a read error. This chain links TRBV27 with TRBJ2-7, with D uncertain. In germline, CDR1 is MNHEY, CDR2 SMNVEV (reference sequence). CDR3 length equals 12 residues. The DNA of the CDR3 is TGTGCCAGCAGAGGTTCTGGATACGGGCAGTACTTC. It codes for CASRGSGYGQYF.

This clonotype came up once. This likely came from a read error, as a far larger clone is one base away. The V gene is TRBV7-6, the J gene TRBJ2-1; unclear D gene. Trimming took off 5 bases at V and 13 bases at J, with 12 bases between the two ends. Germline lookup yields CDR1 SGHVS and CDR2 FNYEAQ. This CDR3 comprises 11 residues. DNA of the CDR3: TGTGCCAGCAGCCAACAAGAGACCCAGTTCTTC. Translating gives CASSQQETQFF.